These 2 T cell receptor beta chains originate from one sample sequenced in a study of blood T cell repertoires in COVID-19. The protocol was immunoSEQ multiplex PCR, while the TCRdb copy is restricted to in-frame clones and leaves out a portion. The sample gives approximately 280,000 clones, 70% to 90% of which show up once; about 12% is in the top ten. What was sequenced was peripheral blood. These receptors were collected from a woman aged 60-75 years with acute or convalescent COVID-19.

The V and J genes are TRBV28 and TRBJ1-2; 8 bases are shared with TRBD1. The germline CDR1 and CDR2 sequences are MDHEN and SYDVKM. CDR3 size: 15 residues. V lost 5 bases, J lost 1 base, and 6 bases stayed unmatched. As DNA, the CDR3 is TGTGCCAGCAGTCCCTGGGACAGGCATAACTATGGCTACACCTTC. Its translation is CASSPWDRHNYGYTF.

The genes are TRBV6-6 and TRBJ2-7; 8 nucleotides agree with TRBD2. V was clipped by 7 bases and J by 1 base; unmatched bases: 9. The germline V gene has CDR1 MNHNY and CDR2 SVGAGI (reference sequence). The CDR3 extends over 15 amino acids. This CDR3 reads CASTNRGGLSYEQYF. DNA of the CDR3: TGTGCCAGCACAAACCGGGGGGGGTTGTCCTACGAGCAGTACTTC.